Listed below are T cell receptor beta chains from one sample, sequenced in a study of T cells in Graves' hyperthyroidism and ophthalmopathy. One entry per CDR3 protein results from TCRdb running MiXCR on the multiplex PCR reads. The data hold 340,000 or so distinct CDR3 sequences, with around 17% observed a single time. Sequenced material: blood. All receptors derive from a man aged 25-45 years with Graves' hyperthyroidism. Both conserved end residues are part of each CDR3. A D gene is named only where the DNA matches it firmly. Some rows have no size entry. The others give once, few or many, or a class for an expanded clone.

v_gene: TRBV11-2; d_gene: -; j_gene: TRBJ1-4; abundance: many; CDR3nt: TGTGCCAGCAGCTTAACCTCCAGTGAAAGGGAAAAACTGTTTTTT; CDR3aa: CASSLTSSEREKLFF
v_gene: TRBV20-1; d_gene: -; j_gene: TRBJ2-3; abundance: many; CDR3nt: TGCAGTGCTAGGTCCGTCGGGAGAAGGGGGGATACGCAGTATTTT; CDR3aa: CSARSVGRRGDTQYF
v_gene: TRBV2; d_gene: -; j_gene: TRBJ1-6; abundance: many; CDR3nt: TGTGCCAGCGGCGGTAGACCCCCAGGGGATGGATCACCCCTCCACTTT; CDR3aa: CASGGRPPGDGSPLHF
v_gene: TRBV7-6; d_gene: -; j_gene: TRBJ2-1; abundance: many; CDR3nt: TGTGCCACCTCGGCGGGGCGGAGAAATGAGCAGTTCTTC; CDR3aa: CATSAGRRNEQFF
v_gene: TRBV6-5; d_gene: -; j_gene: TRBJ2-7; abundance: many; CDR3nt: TGTGCCAGCAGTTACGAACACCCCGGGGCCTCCTACGAGCAGTACTTC; CDR3aa: CASSYEHPGASYEQYF
v_gene: TRBV20-1; d_gene: TRBD2; j_gene: TRBJ2-3; abundance: once; CDR3nt: TGCAGTGCTCAGACTAGCGGGAGAATAGATACGCAGTATTTT; CDR3aa: CSAQTSGRIDTQYF
v_gene: TRBV3-1; d_gene: TRBD1; j_gene: TRBJ2-2; abundance: few; CDR3nt: TGTGCCAGCAGCCATTCCCGACAGGGGCCCGGGGAGCTGTTTTTT; CDR3aa: CASSHSRQGPGELFF
v_gene: TRBV5-1; d_gene: -; j_gene: TRBJ1-1; abundance: many; CDR3nt: TGCGCCAGCAGATTTGGCCCAGGGATGAACACTGAAGCTTTCTTT; CDR3aa: CASRFGPGMNTEAFF
v_gene: TRBV7-9; d_gene: -; j_gene: TRBJ2-5; abundance: many; CDR3nt: TGTGCCAGCAGCTTTCGGAGGGATGTGGAGACCCAGTACTTC; CDR3aa: CASSFRRDVETQYF
v_gene: TRBV29-1; d_gene: TRBD1; j_gene: TRBJ1-4; abundance: -; CDR3nt: TGCAGCGTCGAGGGGACAGGAGATGAAAAACTGTTTTTT; CDR3aa: CSVEGTGDEKLFF
v_gene: TRBV9; d_gene: -; j_gene: TRBJ2-1; abundance: -; CDR3nt: TGTGCCAGCAGCGACTGGGGAAGTTACAATGAGCAGTTCTTC; CDR3aa: CASSDWGSYNEQFF
v_gene: TRBV7-9; d_gene: TRBD2; j_gene: TRBJ2-3; abundance: many; CDR3nt: TGTGCCAGCAGCCTTAGCGGGAGTATTGGAAGGGGCACAGATACGCAGTATTTT; CDR3aa: CASSLSGSIGRGTDTQYF
v_gene: TRBV7-2; d_gene: TRBD2; j_gene: TRBJ2-7; abundance: many; CDR3nt: TGTGCCAGCAGCCCGGGACTAGCTTATCCCGAGCAGTACTTC; CDR3aa: CASSPGLAYPEQYF
v_gene: TRBV24-1; d_gene: -; j_gene: TRBJ2-3; abundance: many; CDR3nt: TGTGCCACCAGTGATTTGCCGGGACAAACCCCAGATACGCAGTATTTT; CDR3aa: CATSDLPGQTPDTQYF
v_gene: TRBV19; d_gene: TRBD1; j_gene: TRBJ1-1; abundance: -; CDR3nt: TGTGCCAGTTCTTGGACAGGCCGAGCTACTGAAGCTTTCTTT; CDR3aa: CASSWTGRATEAFF
v_gene: TRBV20-1; d_gene: -; j_gene: TRBJ2-2; abundance: -; CDR3nt: TGCAGTGCTGTAGCAGGGCCCCTCACCGGGGAGCTGTTTTTT; CDR3aa: CSAVAGPLTGELFF
v_gene: TRBV7-3; d_gene: -; j_gene: TRBJ2-3; abundance: many; CDR3nt: TGTGCCAGCAGCACCACCGGATCAGATACGCAGTATTTT; CDR3aa: CASSTTGSDTQYF
v_gene: TRBV7-2; d_gene: -; j_gene: TRBJ2-7; abundance: many; CDR3nt: TGTGCCAGCAGCTTAAGACAGCTATACGAGCAGTACTTC; CDR3aa: CASSLRQLYEQYF
v_gene: TRBV6-1; d_gene: -; j_gene: TRBJ1-1; abundance: few; CDR3nt: TGTGCCAGCAGAGCCGTAGCCTACACTGAAGCTTTCTTT; CDR3aa: CASRAVAYTEAFF
v_gene: TRBV7-3; d_gene: -; j_gene: TRBJ1-6; abundance: few; CDR3nt: TGTGCCAGCAGCCCCGGGGGAGCCCCTGGGTCACCCCTCCACTTT; CDR3aa: CASSPGGAPGSPLHF
v_gene: TRBV6-4; d_gene: -; j_gene: TRBJ2-1; abundance: once; CDR3nt: TGTGCCAGCAGTGATGGCAGCCTGAATGAGCAGTTCTTC; CDR3aa: CASSDGSLNEQFF
v_gene: TRBV6-2/TRBV6-3; d_gene: -; j_gene: TRBJ1-1; abundance: many; CDR3nt: TGTGCCAGCAGTTATGGAATGGCCCCCGGAGGTACTGAAGCTTTCTTT; CDR3aa: CASSYGMAPGGTEAFF
v_gene: TRBV7-2; d_gene: TRBD2; j_gene: TRBJ2-7; abundance: many; CDR3nt: TGTGCCAGCAGCTTATTCCAACGGACTAGCGGGATTACGTTCTACGAGCAGTACTTC; CDR3aa: CASSLFQRTSGITFYEQYF
v_gene: TRBV3-1; d_gene: TRBD2; j_gene: TRBJ2-2; abundance: -; CDR3nt: TGTGCCAGCAGCCACCGGGAGGGGGCCGGGGAGCTGTTTTTT; CDR3aa: CASSHREGAGELFF
v_gene: TRBV7-3; d_gene: -; j_gene: TRBJ1-1; abundance: -; CDR3nt: TGTGCCAGCAGCGGGGGCGTGAACACTGAAGCTTTCTTT; CDR3aa: CASSGGVNTEAFF
v_gene: TRBV30; d_gene: TRBD1; j_gene: TRBJ1-5; abundance: -; CDR3nt: TGTGCCTGGAGTGTACTGGGACAGGGTAATCAGCCCCAGCATTTT; CDR3aa: CAWSVLGQGNQPQHF
v_gene: TRBV3-1; d_gene: -; j_gene: TRBJ1-2; abundance: few; CDR3nt: TGTGCCAGCAGCCAAGAAGTCCCGGGACGTTTCTGGGGCTATGGCTACACCTTC; CDR3aa: CASSQEVPGRFWGYGYTF
v_gene: TRBV6-2/TRBV6-3; d_gene: -; j_gene: TRBJ2-1; abundance: few; CDR3nt: TGTGCCAGATCGGACTCATCTTCCTACAATGAGCAGTTCTTC; CDR3aa: CARSDSSSYNEQFF
v_gene: TRBV6-5; d_gene: TRBD2; j_gene: TRBJ2-5; abundance: -; CDR3nt: TGTGCCAGCAGTTACTCCGGACTAGCGGGACTAGAGACCCAGTACTTC; CDR3aa: CASSYSGLAGLETQYF
v_gene: TRBV28; d_gene: -; j_gene: TRBJ1-2; abundance: many; CDR3nt: TGTGCCAGCAGTTCGGGAGGGGGGGCGCTAACCTATGGCTACACCTTC; CDR3aa: CASSSGGGALTYGYTF
v_gene: TRBV6-2/TRBV6-3; d_gene: -; j_gene: TRBJ1-1; abundance: few; CDR3nt: TGTGCCAGCAGTTATCCCGGCAGCGCTGAAGCTTTCTTT; CDR3aa: CASSYPGSAEAFF
v_gene: TRBV30; d_gene: TRBD1; j_gene: TRBJ1-3; abundance: many; CDR3nt: TGTGCCTGGAGCCGGGACAGCAGCTCTGGAAACACCATATATTTT; CDR3aa: CAWSRDSSSGNTIYF
v_gene: TRBV5-5; d_gene: -; j_gene: TRBJ1-6; abundance: -; CDR3nt: TGTGCCAGCAGCTTGGGCGGTTTTTCCTATAATTCACCCCTCCACTTT; CDR3aa: CASSLGGFSYNSPLHF